The 25 T cell receptor beta chains below come from one sample, sequenced in a study of response to subunit inactivated influenza vaccine (dated by TCRdb to 2016 to 2018). Library method: RT-PCR. The instrument given in TCRdb is Illumina HiSeq 2500. The raw public data were reprocessed by TCRdb itself: fastp quality trimming at Q25, MiXCR clonotype calling, in-frame beta chains only. Records with the same CDR3 protein are collapsed into one entry carrying the most frequent genes and DNA. The sample has hundreds of thousands of distinct CDR3 sequences on record, over 9.5% of them singletons. The ten largest account for roughly 10% of the sample. Sequenced here: PBMCs from blood, sampled on the day of vaccination. The source of these receptors is a man aged 50-59 years who received an inactivated influenza vaccine. Donor details come from another sample of the same person, matched by shared clones.

This chain uses TRBV5-6 with TRBJ1-1; no definite D call. This CDR3 is 14 amino acids long. CDR1 is SGHDT, CDR2 YYEEEE, per germline. The V end lost 1 base, the J end lost 4 bases, and 11 bases lay between the germline ends. CDR3 nucleotides: TGTGCCAGCAGCTTGTTTCGGGGAGTCACTGAAGCTTTCTTT. This encodes CASSLFRGVTEAFF.

This clonotype was observed a few times. The J gene is TRBJ2-3, the V gene TRBV10-3; 8 positions agree with TRBD2. Trimming at V came to 10 bases and at J to 5 bases, leaving 11 bases not matched to a gene. Germline-derived CDR1 and CDR2 are ENHRY and SYGVKD. The CDR3 spans 14 residues. CDR3 sequence reads: CATAPAGAGDTQYF. CDR3 DNA: TGTGCCACCGCGCCAGCGGGAGCCGGAGATACGCAGTATTTT.

This clonotype came up a few times. V usage is TRBV3-1 and J usage is TRBJ2-1; no clear D gene. CDR3 size: 16 residues. V was shortened by 4 bases and J by 1 base, with 14 bases between the two germline ends. The germline V gene has CDR1 LGHDT and CDR2 YNNKEL (reference sequence). The CDR3 bases are TGTGCCAGCAGCCGCTTATTACTGGGGTCCTACAATGAGCAGTTCTTC. It encodes CASSRLLLGSYNEQFF.

This clonotype was found many times. The J gene is TRBJ2-5, the V gene TRBV5-1, with D possibly being TRBD1 (6 bases). The germline V gene has CDR1 SGHRS and CDR2 YFSETQ. The CDR3 contains 13 residues. Deletions cut 4 bases from V and 5 bases from J, with 12 bases between. The CDR3 loop is CASSTGHGETQYF. The CDR3, as DNA: TGCGCCAGCAGCACGGGACACGGCGAGACCCAGTACTTC.

This chain connects TRBV7-8 to TRBJ1-4; D call uncertain. V was shortened by 4 bases and J by 4 bases, with 7 bases between the two germline ends. The germline CDR1 and CDR2 sequences are SGHVS and FQNEAQ. This CDR3 is 13 amino acids long. CDR3 coding DNA: TGTGCCAGCAGCTCCTCCATTAATGAAAAACTGTTTTTT. It specifies CASSSSINEKLFF. Supplemented by reference TRBV7-8 and TRBJ1-4, the full variable domain reads GAGVSQSPRYKVAKRGQDVALRCDPISGHVSLFWYQQALGQGPEFLTYFQNEAQLDKSGLPSDRFFAERPEGSVSTLKIQRTQQEDSAVYLCASSSSINEKLFFGSGTQLSVL.

The chain is built from TRBV20-1 and TRBJ2-1; no reliable D call. CDR3 length equals 13 residues. V was cut by 5 bases and J by 8 bases, with 16 bases left in between. The germline V gene has CDR1 DFQATT and CDR2 SNEGSKA (reference sequence). CDR3 nucleotides: TGCAGTGCTCCGTCACATCGGGTCGATGAGCAGTTCTTC. Protein: CSAPSHRVDEQFF.

In its sample, this clonotype was seen many times. The V gene is TRBV20-1, the J gene TRBJ2-7; D gene uncertain. Germline V gene data show CDR1 as DFQATT and CDR2 as SNEGSKA (reference sequence). V was clipped by 6 bases and J by 2 bases, with 11 bases between them. CDR3 length: 12 amino acids. Here the CDR3 reads CSAPDGTYEQYF. The CDR3 nucleotides are TGCAGTGCACCGGACGGTACCTACGAGCAGTACTTC.

This clonotype has a count of ten or more. This chain joins TRBV12-3 or TRBV12-4 and TRBJ2-7; D is possibly TRBD2 (5 bases). The V end lost 5 bases, the J end lost 5 bases, and 16 bases lay between the germline ends. The CDR3 extends over 14 amino acids. CDR3 bases: TGTGCCAGCAGTCCCCAAGCGGAACTCCACGAGCAGTACTTC. Protein: CASSPQAELHEQYF.

The chain joins TRBV18 to TRBJ2-7; D gene unclear. This CDR3 has 16 residues. V lost 3 bases to trimming and J lost 5 bases, with 20 bases between them. Germline V gene data show CDR1 as KGHSH and CDR2 as LQKENI. The CDR3 region is CASSPTSWYQENEQYF. For the CDR3, the DNA is TGTGCCAGCTCACCTACCTCCTGGTACCAGGAAAACGAGCAGTACTTC.

This clonotype was detected ten times or more. The rearrangement joins TRBV28 to TRBJ2-2; D is unresolved. Germline CDR1 is MDHEN and CDR2 is SYDVKM. Trimming removed 6 bases at V and 2 bases at J, with 13 bases between. The CDR3 covers 15 residues. CDR3 DNA: TGTGCCAGCAGCCGGACCCGAGTAAACACCGGGGAGCTGTTTTTT. Translation gives CASSRTRVNTGELFF.

This clonotype turned up a few times. The rearrangement joins TRBV6-1 to TRBJ1-1, with TRBD1 as a possible D gene (5 bases). Trimming pared 3 bases from V and 4 bases from J, leaving 9 bases between. CDR3 length: 13 amino acids. CDR1 and CDR2 (germline): MNHNS, SASEGT. Written as DNA, the CDR3 is TGTGCCAGCAGTGACAGGGAGAGCACTGAAGCTTTCTTT. Protein: CASSDRESTEAFF.

This clonotype was counted ten times or more. V is TRBV15 and J is TRBJ2-3, with D hard to call. The CDR3 is 14 amino acids. V dropped 1 base and J dropped 5 bases, with 10 bases sitting between them. Germline V gene data show CDR1 as LNHNV and CDR2 as YYDKDF (reference sequence). The DNA of the CDR3 is TGTGCCACCAGCAGAGCCACGGCCCTAGATACGCAGTATTTT. Translation: CATSRATALDTQYF.

The V call is TRBV2, the J call TRBJ1-2; a weak D match, TRBD1 (5 bases). The CDR3 spans 13 residues. CDR1 and CDR2 from the germline V gene are SNHLY and FYNNEI. V was pared by 7 bases and J by 4 bases, with 13 bases between. The CDR3 bases are TGTGCCAGCATGGGGAAAGGGACCTATGGCTACACCTTC. Its translation is CASMGKGTYGYTF.

This clonotype was detected a few times. This rearrangement joins TRBV5-1 to TRBJ2-5; possible D gene TRBD2, 7 bases. V was cut by 4 bases and J by 2 bases, with 15 bases left in between. The CDR3 runs 15 residues. Germline V gives CDR1 SGHRS, CDR2 YFSETQ. DNA of the CDR3: TGCGCCAGCAGCACATTCGCGGGGGCGCAAGAGACCCAGTACTTC. This gives the protein CASSTFAGAQETQYF.

In this sample, this clonotype turned up a few times. CDR3 sequence: CASSQQAVNTEAFF. The CDR3 coding sequence is TGTGCCAGCAGCCAACAGGCGGTGAACACTGAAGCTTTCTTT. The chain has TRBV7-9 and TRBJ1-1; perhaps TRBD1 as D (5 bases). This CDR3 has 14 amino acids. V was pared by 5 bases and J by 0 bases, with 10 bases between. In germline, CDR1 is SEHNR, CDR2 FQNEAQ (reference sequence).

Points on this clonotype: A much bigger clone sits one base away, suggesting this may be a read error. The rearrangement links TRBV5-1 to TRBJ2-3, with D tentatively TRBD1 (5 bases). The CDR3 runs to 14 residues. Trimming took 4 bases from V and 2 from J, leaving 11 bases between them. CDR1 and CDR2 (germline): SGHRS, YFSETQ. As DNA, the CDR3 is TGCGCCAGCAGCAGGGGTGTTATCACAGATACGCAGTATTTT. Its translation is CASSRGVITDTQYF.

This chain connects TRBV7-8 to TRBJ2-7, with unresolved D. V gave up 1 base and J gave up 3 bases, with 10 bases separating them. Per germline, CDR1 SGHVS and CDR2 FQNEAQ. CDR3 length: 14 residues. CDR3 residues: CASSLEVGNYEQYF. In DNA, the CDR3 is TGTGCCAGCAGCTTAGAGGTGGGCAACTACGAGCAGTACTTC.

V gene TRBV4-2 combines with J gene TRBJ1-2, with 8 bases aligning to TRBD1. In germline, CDR1 is LGHNA, CDR2 YNFKEQ. This CDR3 is built from 15 residues. V lost 0 bases, J lost 4 bases, and 4 bases stayed unmatched. The CDR3 sequence is CASSQDIGTGYGYTF. In DNA, the CDR3 is TGTGCCAGCAGCCAAGATATTGGGACAGGCTATGGCTACACCTTC.

In its sample, this clonotype was seen a few times. The chain couples TRBV7-8 to TRBJ2-7; 7 nucleotides line up with TRBD2. Trimming took 7 bases from V and 6 from J; bases not matched to a gene: 9. Germline V gives CDR1 SGHVS, CDR2 FQNEAQ. The CDR3 has 13 residues. CDR3 in amino acids: CASMGGTFSEQYF. CDR3 DNA: TGTGCCAGCATGGGGGGGACTTTTTCCGAGCAGTACTTC. The entire variable domain, with the rest obtained from reference TRBV7-8 and TRBJ2-7, is as follows: GAGVSQSPRYKVAKRGQDVALRCDPISGHVSLFWYQQALGQGPEFLTYFQNEAQLDKSGLPSDRFFAERPEGSVSTLKIQRTQQEDSAVYLCASMGGTFSEQYFGPGTRLTVT.

The chain links TRBV7-8 to TRBJ2-5; D might be TRBD2 (5 bases). Germline CDR1 and CDR2: SGHVS and FQNEAQ. V was shortened by 5 bases and J by 7 bases, with 14 bases between the two germline ends. The CDR3 loop spans 13 amino acids. This CDR3 reads CASSPSGYATQYF. The CDR3 region has the DNA TGTGCCAGCAGCCCAAGCGGTTACGCGACCCAGTACTTC.

This clonotype has ten or more counts. CDR3 coding DNA: TGCGCCAGCAGCCAAGTTGGGGGCGGCACAGATACGCAGTATTTT. Translating gives CASSQVGGGTDTQYF. The V gene is TRBV4-3, the J gene TRBJ2-3, with TRBD1 as a possible D gene (6 bases). Germline CDR1 is LGHNA and CDR2 is YSLEER. CDR3 length: 15 amino acids. V was cut by 1 base and J by 1 base, with 9 bases left in between.

This clonotype occurred a few times. V and J are TRBV20-1 and TRBJ1-3; D not certain. CDR3 size: 13 residues. Germline lookup yields CDR1 DFQATT and CDR2 SNEGSKA (reference sequence). The V end was cut by 6 bases, the J end by 2 bases, with 11 bases between. This CDR3 reads CSAPVGAGNTIYF. The CDR3, as DNA: TGCAGTGCCCCCGTGGGCGCTGGAAACACCATATATTTT.

This clonotype was detected only a few times. V and J are TRBV27 and TRBJ2-3; no reliable D call. V was clipped by 1 base and J by 7 bases, with 21 bases between them. CDR3 length: 17 amino acids. Germline CDR1 MNHEY, CDR2 SMNVEV (reference sequence). CDR3 amino acids: CASSLYSGELDLHTQYF. CDR3 coding DNA: TGTGCCAGCAGTTTATATAGTGGCGAACTGGACCTTCATACGCAGTATTTT.

The chain carries TRBV7-9 and TRBJ1-4; D is unclear. This CDR3 is built from 15 residues. Trimming took off 5 bases at V and 8 bases at J, with 18 bases between the two ends. The germline V gene has CDR1 SEHNR and CDR2 FQNEAQ (reference sequence). In DNA form, the CDR3 reads TGTGCCAGCAGCCGTTACAGCGATATAGAGGAAAAACTGTTTTTT. Translated, it gives CASSRYSDIEEKLFF. Together with reference TRBV7-9 and TRBJ1-4, the CDR3 gives the full variable domain: DTGVSQNPRHKITKRGQNVTFRCDPISEHNRLYWYRQTLGQGPEFLTYFQNEAQLEKSRLLSDRFSAERPKGSFSTLEIQRTEQGDSAMYLCASSRYSDIEEKLFFGSGTQLSVL.

This clonotype was counted between two and nine times. The V and J genes are TRBV18 and TRBJ2-4, with D perhaps TRBD1 or TRBD2 (6 bases each). Trimming left V 3 bases short and J 4 bases short, with 10 bases between. Germline V gene lookup returns CDR1 KGHSH and CDR2 LQKENI. The CDR3 extends over 14 amino acids. This CDR3 reads CASSPGGGKNIQYF. In nucleotides, the CDR3 is TGTGCCAGCTCACCCGGGGGCGGTAAAAACATTCAGTACTTC.